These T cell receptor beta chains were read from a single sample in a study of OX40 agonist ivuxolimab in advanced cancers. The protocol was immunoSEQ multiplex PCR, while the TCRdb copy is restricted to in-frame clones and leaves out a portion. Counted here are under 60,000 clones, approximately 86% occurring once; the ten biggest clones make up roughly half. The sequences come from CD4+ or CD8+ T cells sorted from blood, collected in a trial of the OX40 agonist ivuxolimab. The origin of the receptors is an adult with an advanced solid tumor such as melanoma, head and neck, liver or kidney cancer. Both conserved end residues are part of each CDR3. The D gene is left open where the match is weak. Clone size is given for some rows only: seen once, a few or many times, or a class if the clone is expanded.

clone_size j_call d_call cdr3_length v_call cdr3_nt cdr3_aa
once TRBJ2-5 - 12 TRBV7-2 TGTGCCAGCAGCTTATCTAGGGAGACCCAGTACTTC CASSLSRETQYF
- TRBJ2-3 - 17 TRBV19 TGTGCCAGTAGTATTTCAGCAGGAGGGCACTATGGAGATACGCAGTATTTT CASSISAGGHYGDTQYF
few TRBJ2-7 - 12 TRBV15 TGTGCCACCAGCGTTCTCGGGTACGAGCAGTACTTC CATSVLGYEQYF
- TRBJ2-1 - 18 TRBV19 TGTGCCAGTAGTATAAGGTCCAGTGCAGGGTACTCATCCAATGAGCAGTTCTTC CASSIRSSAGYSSNEQFF
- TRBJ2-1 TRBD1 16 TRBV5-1 TGCGCCAGCAGCTTTCCCCGGGACAGGGCTGAGAATGAGCAGTTCTTC CASSFPRDRAENEQFF
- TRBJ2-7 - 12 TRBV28 TGTGCCAGCAGCCCCGGGGCGTACGAGCAGTACTTC CASSPGAYEQYF
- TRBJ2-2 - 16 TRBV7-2 TGTGCCAGCAACATCTTCGGGCCAAGGGTGACCGGGGAGCTGTTTTTT CASNIFGPRVTGELFF
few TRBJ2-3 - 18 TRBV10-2 TGCGCCAGCAGTGAGGTACATTGGAGGGGCTCTAGCACAGATACGCAGTATTTT CASSEVHWRGSSTDTQYF
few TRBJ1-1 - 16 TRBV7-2 TGTGCCAGCAGCCGAAAGCAGGGGACACTGAACACTGAAGCTTTCTTT CASSRKQGTLNTEAFF
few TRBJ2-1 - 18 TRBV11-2 TGTGCCAGCGGAAAAAAGTCAGGGGGGATATCCCCCTACAATGAGCAGTTCTTC CASGKKSGGISPYNEQFF
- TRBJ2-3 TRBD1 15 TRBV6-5 TGTGCCAGCAGTTACGTCCAGGGGGCATCAGATACGCAGTATTTT CASSYVQGASDTQYF
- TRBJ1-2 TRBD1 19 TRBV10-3 TGTGCCATCAGTGAGTCGGTGACAGGGTTGGATAGTGCTACTAATGGCTACACCTTC CAISESVTGLDSATNGYTF
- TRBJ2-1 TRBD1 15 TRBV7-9 TGTGCCAGCAGCTCCCCGGGACAGTACTACAATGAGCAGTTCTTC CASSSPGQYYNEQFF
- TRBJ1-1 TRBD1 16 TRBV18 TGTGCCAGCTCACCTGGGTCTACAGGGGGAGGAACTGAAGCTTTCTTT CASSPGSTGGGTEAFF
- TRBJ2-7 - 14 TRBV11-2 TGTGCCAGCAGCTTAAACAGGGGGGGTGGCGAGCAGTACTTC CASSLNRGGGEQYF